This T cell receptor beta chain was sequenced in a study of blood T cell repertoires in COVID-19. As for the study in general: From the United States, Italy and Spain came samples of acute and convalescent COVID-19. Sources were T cells, B-cell-depleted T cells, or PBMCs; the material itself was cDNA or gDNA.

The table came from immunoSEQ multiplex PCR; TCRdb's copy has only in-frame clones and leaves some out. The table has 170,000 or so clones, roughly 85% seen once. Participants, 18 to 89 years old, spanned about 26 US areas. Participants' reported clinical history set cohort assignment. From germline, CDR1 is SQVTM and CDR2 ANQGSEA. The germline V and J ends were trimmed by 6 bases and 5 bases, with 19 bases remaining between them. The CDR3 consists of 14 residues. The sequenced material came from PBMCs or T cells enriched from blood (not recorded which). The rearrangement uses TRBV29-1 and TRBJ1-1, with D hard to call. This TCR came from a middle-aged man who had recovered from COVID-19. CDR3 in DNA: TGCAGCGTCCGAAGGCCGATCGGGGATACTGAAGCTTTCTTT. Its protein is CSVRRPIGDTEAFF.